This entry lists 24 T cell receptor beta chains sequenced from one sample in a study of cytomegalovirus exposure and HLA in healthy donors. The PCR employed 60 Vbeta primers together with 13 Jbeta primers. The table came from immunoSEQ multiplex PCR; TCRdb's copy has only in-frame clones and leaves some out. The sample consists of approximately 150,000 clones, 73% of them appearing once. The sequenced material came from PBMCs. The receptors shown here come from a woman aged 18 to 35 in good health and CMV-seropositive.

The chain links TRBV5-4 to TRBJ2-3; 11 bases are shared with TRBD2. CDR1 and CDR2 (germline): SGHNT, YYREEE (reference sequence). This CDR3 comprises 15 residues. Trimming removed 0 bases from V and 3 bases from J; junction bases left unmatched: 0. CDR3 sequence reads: CASSLVAGGTDTQYF. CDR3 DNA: TGTGCCAGCAGCTTGGTAGCGGGAGGGACAGATACGCAGTATTTT.

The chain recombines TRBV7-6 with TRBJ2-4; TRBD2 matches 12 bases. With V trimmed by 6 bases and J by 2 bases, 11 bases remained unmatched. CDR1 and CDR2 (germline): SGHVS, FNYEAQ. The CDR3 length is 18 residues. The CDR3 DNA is TGTGCCAGCAGGAGACTAGCGGGGGCCGAGGTGACCAAAAACATTCAGTACTTC. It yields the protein CASRRLAGAEVTKNIQYF.

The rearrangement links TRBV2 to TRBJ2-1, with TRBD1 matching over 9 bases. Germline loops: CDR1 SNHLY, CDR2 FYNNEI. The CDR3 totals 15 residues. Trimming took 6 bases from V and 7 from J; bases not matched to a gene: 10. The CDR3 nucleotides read TGTGCCAGCAGGGTCGGGACAGGGTTGGGGAATGAGCAGTTCTTC. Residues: CASRVGTGLGNEQFF.

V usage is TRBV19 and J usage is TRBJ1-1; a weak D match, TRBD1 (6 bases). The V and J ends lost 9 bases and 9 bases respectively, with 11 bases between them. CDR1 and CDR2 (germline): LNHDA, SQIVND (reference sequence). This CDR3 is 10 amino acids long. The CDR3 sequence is CASKDRKAFF. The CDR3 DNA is TGTGCCAGCAAGGACAGAAAAGCTTTCTTT.

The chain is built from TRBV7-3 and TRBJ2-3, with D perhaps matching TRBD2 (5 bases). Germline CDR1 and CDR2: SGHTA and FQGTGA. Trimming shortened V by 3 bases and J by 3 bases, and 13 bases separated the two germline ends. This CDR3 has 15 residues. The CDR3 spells CASSFQGSGTDTQYF. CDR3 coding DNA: TGTGCCAGCAGCTTCCAAGGGTCGGGGACAGATACGCAGTATTTT.

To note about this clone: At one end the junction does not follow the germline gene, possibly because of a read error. The CDR3: CASSRTAAGTLMETQYF. Here the CDR3 DNA reads TGTGCTAGCAGCCGAACTGCAGCGGGTACCCTTATGGAGACCCAGTACTTC. This chain uses TRBV7-7 with TRBJ2-5; D perhaps matches TRBD2 (6 bases). The length of the CDR3 is 17 residues. Germline V lookup: CDR1 SSHAT, CDR2 FNYEAQ (reference sequence).

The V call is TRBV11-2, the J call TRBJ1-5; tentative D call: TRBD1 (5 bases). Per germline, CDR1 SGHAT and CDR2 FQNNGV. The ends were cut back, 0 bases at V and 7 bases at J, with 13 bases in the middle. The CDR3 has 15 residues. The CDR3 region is CASSLDGALLQPQHF. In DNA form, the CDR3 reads TGTGCCAGCAGCTTAGATGGGGCCCTTCTCCAGCCCCAGCATTTT.

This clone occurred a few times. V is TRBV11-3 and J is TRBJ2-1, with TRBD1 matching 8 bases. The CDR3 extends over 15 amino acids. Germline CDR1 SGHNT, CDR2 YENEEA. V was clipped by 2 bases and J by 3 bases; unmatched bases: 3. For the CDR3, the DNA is TGTGCCAGCAGCTTACGGACAGGGAGCTACAATGAGCAGTTCTTC. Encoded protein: CASSLRTGSYNEQFF.

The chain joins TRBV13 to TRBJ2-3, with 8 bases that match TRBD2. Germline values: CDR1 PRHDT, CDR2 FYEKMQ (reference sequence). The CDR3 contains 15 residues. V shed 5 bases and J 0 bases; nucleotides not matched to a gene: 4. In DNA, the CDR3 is TGTGCCAGCAGCCCAGGGACTAGGAGCACAGATACGCAGTATTTT. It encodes CASSPGTRSTDTQYF.

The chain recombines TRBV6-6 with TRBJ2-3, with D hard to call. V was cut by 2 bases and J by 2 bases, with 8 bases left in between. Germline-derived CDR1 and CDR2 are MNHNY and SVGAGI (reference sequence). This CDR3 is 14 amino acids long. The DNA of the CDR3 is TGTGCCAGCAGTTACACCCACTTCACAGATACGCAGTATTTT. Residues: CASSYTHFTDTQYF.

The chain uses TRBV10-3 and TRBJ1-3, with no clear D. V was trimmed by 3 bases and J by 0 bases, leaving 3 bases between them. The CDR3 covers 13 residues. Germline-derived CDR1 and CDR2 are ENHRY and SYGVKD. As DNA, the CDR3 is TGTGCCATCAGTGACATCTCTGGAAACACCATATATTTT. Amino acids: CAISDISGNTIYF.

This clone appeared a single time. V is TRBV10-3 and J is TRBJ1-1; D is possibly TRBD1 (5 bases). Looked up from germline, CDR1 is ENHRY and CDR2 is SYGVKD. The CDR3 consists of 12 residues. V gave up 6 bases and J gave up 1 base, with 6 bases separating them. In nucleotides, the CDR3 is TGTGCCATCAGGACAGAGAACACTGAAGCTTTCTTT. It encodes CAIRTENTEAFF.

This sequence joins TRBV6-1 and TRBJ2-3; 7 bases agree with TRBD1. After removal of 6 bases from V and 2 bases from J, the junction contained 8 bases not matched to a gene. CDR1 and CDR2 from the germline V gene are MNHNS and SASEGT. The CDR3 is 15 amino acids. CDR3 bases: TGTGCCAGCAGGCGGACAGGAGGCTCCACAGATACGCAGTATTTT. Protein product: CASRRTGGSTDTQYF.

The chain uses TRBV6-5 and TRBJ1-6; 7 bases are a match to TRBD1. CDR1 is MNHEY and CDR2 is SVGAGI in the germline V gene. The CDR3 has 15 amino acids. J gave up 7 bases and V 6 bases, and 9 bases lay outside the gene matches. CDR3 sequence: CASRPPTGVNSPLHF. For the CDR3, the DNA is TGTGCCAGCAGACCCCCCACAGGGGTAAATTCACCCCTCCACTTT.

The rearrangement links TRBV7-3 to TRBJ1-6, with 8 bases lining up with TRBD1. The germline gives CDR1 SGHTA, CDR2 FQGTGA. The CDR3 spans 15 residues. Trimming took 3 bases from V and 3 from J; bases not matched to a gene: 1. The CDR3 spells CASSLTGDYNSPLHF. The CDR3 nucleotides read TGTGCCAGCAGCTTGACAGGGGACTATAATTCACCCCTCCACTTT.

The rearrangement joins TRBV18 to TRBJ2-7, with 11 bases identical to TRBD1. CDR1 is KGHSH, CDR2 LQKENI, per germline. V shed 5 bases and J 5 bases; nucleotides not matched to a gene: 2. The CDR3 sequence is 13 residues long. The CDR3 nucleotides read TGTGCCAGCTCAAGGGACAGGGGGGACGAGCAGTACTTC. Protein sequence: CASSRDRGDEQYF.

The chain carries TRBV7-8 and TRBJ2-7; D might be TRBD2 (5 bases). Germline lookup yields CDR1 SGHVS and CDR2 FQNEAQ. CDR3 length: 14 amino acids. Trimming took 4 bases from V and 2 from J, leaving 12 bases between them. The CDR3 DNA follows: TGTGCCAGCAGCTCCCGTAGGGAGACCTACGAGCAGTACTTC. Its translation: CASSSRRETYEQYF.

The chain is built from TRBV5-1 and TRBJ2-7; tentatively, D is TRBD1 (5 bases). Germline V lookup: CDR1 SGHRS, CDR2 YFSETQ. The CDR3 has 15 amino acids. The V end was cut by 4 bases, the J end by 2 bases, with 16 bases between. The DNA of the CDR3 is TGCGCCAGCAGCCTACCTAGAGACAGCCCCTACGAGCAGTACTTC. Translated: CASSLPRDSPYEQYF.

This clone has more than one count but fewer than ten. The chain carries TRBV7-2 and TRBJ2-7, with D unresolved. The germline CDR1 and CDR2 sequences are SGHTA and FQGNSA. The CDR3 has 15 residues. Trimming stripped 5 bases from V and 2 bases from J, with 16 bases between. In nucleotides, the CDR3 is TGTGCCAGCAGCCAACCCCCGGCTAGTCCCTACGAGCAGTACTTC. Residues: CASSQPPASPYEQYF.

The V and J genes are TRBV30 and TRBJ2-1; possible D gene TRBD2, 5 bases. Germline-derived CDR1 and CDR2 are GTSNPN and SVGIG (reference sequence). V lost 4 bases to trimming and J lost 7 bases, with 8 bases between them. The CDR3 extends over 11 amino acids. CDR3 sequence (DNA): TGTGCCTGGACTGGCGGGAATGAGCAGTTCTTC. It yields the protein CAWTGGNEQFF.

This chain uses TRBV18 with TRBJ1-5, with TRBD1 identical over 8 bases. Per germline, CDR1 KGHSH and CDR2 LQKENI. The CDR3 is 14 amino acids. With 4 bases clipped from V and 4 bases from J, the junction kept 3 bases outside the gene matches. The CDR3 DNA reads TGTGCCAGCTCACGGGGACAGGAAAATCAGCCCCAGCATTTT. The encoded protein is CASSRGQENQPQHF. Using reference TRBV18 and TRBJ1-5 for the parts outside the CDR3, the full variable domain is NAGVMQNPRHLVRRRGQEARLRCSPMKGHSHVYWYRQLPEEGLKFMVYLQKENIIDESGMPKERFSAEFPKEGPSILRIQQVVRGDSAAYFCASSRGQENQPQHFGDGTRLSIL.

The CDR3 region is CAWWSPGLAQRTDTQYF. The CDR3 DNA sequence: TGTGCCTGGTGGTCACCGGGACTAGCGCAGCGCACAGATACGCAGTATTTT. The rearrangement links TRBV30 to TRBJ2-3, with 10 bases that match TRBD2. Per germline, CDR1 GTSNPN and CDR2 SVGIG (reference sequence). The CDR3 runs 17 residues. The junction had 12 bases not matched to a gene; V was cut back by 5 bases and J by 1 base.

The CDR3 loop is CASSINRDGLDSPLHF. CDR3 coding DNA: TGTGCCAGCAGCATTAACAGGGACGGGCTTGATTCACCCCTCCACTTT. The V gene is TRBV11-2, the J gene TRBJ1-6; D is perhaps TRBD1 (6 bases). CDR3 length: 16 residues. V was clipped by 5 bases and J by 8 bases, with 19 bases between them. CDR1 and CDR2 (germline): SGHAT, FQNNGV.

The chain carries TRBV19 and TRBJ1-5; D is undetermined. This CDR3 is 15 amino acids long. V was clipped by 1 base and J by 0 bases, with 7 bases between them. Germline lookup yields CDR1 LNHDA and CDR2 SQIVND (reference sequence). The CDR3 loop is CASSIGGSSNQPQHF. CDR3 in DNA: TGTGCCAGTAGTATAGGCGGGTCTAGCAATCAGCCCCAGCATTTT. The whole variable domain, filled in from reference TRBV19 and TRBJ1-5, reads DGGITQSPKYLFRKEGQNVTLSCEQNLNHDAMYWYRQDPGQGLRLIYYSQIVNDFQKGDIAEGYSVSREKKESFPLTVTSAQKNPTAFYLCASSIGGSSNQPQHFGDGTRLSIL.